The entry below describes one TCR beta chain. Depths of 1 in 200,000 to 1 in 1 million T cells were the sequencing target. Measured with immunoSEQ multiplex PCR; TCRdb has only the in-frame clones, and not every one. The sample yields under 200,000 clones, roughly four fifths seen once. This record comes from a study of cytotoxic CD8 clonotypes in ibrutinib-treated CLL. Study in general: Responses comprised 24 partial and 2 complete; at median approximately 72 months, roughly 14 remained remitted and around twelve progressed.

J was trimmed by 6 bases and V by 5 bases; bases with no gene match: 9. Germline V lookup: CDR1 MDHEN, CDR2 SYDVKM. CDR3 length equals 15 residues. This chain connects TRBV28 to TRBJ2-5, with 10 bases lining up with TRBD1. The receptor was derived from a human donor with chronic lymphocytic leukemia. This specimen consisted of PBMCs, obtained after 12 months of ibrutinib treatment. CDR3 nucleotides: TGTGCCAGCAGTAACCGGGACAGGGGAGGGCAGACCCAGTACTTC. Its protein is CASSNRDRGGQTQYF.